The 19 T cell receptor beta chains reported below all come from one sample, sequenced in a study of cytomegalovirus exposure and HLA in healthy donors. The method was immunoSEQ multiplex PCR; TCRdb's version includes in-frame clones alone and lacks a portion of them. The sample contains around 180,000 clones, approximately 80% of which appear only once. Sequencing was done on a sample of PBMCs. The source of these receptors is a young man in good health and CMV-seropositive.

The gene calls are TRBV5-1 and TRBJ2-5, with 8 bases fitting TRBD2. The CDR3 is made up of 12 amino acids. In germline, CDR1 is SGHRS, CDR2 YFSETQ. Trimming took 6 bases from V and 5 from J; bases not matched to a gene: 3. The CDR3 DNA sequence: TGCGCCAGCACTCCGGGGGGGGAGACCCAGTACTTC. Its translation is CASTPGGETQYF.

This clone was counted between two and nine times. The chain is built from TRBV13 and TRBJ1-2; maybe TRBD1 (5 bases). Between the trimmed V and J ends, which lost 5 bases and 4 bases, there was a span of 11 bases. CDR1 is PRHDT, CDR2 FYEKMQ, per germline (reference sequence). The CDR3 covers 13 residues. CDR3 sequence reads: CASSLGRGYGYTF. The DNA for the CDR3 is TGTGCCAGCAGCCTGGGGAGGGGCTATGGCTACACCTTC.

The V call is TRBV20-1, the J call TRBJ1-1; the D is unclear. The CDR3 has 10 residues. The germline V gene has CDR1 DFQATT and CDR2 SNEGSKA (reference sequence). With 6 bases removed from V and 6 bases from J, the gap between germline ends came to 8 bases. The CDR3 nucleotides read TGCAGTGCCTGGGGAGCTGAAGCTTTCTTT. This sequence encodes CSAWGAEAFF.

This clone appeared once. The chain recombines TRBV9 with TRBJ2-7, with TRBD2 matching over 13 bases. V dropped 4 bases and J dropped 6; count of bases not matched to a gene: 4. The CDR3 has 14 amino acids. CDR1 is SGDLS, CDR2 YYNGEE, per germline. This chain's CDR3 is CASSPLAGGGEQYF. In DNA, the CDR3 is TGTGCCAGCAGCCCACTAGCGGGAGGGGGCGAGCAGTACTTC.

This clone was counted only a few times. The V and J genes are TRBV2 and TRBJ1-2; 9 nucleotides match TRBD1. The length of the CDR3 is 16 residues. In germline, CDR1 is SNHLY, CDR2 FYNNEI. J was trimmed by 7 bases and V by 3 bases; bases with no gene match: 12. The CDR3, as DNA: TGTGCCAGCAGTGAGGGACAGGGCTCTGAAGTTGGTGGCTACACCTTC. Its protein product is CASSEGQGSEVGGYTF.

The V call is TRBV5-1, the J call TRBJ2-7; 9 bases line up with TRBD2. CDR3 length equals 14 residues. Per germline, CDR1 SGHRS and CDR2 YFSETQ. J was trimmed by 5 bases and V by 2 bases; bases with no gene match: 5. CDR3 region: CASSFSGSRDEQYF. CDR3 sequence (DNA): TGCGCCAGCAGCTTTAGCGGGAGTCGAGACGAGCAGTACTTC.

This chain joins TRBV29-1 and TRBJ1-1; TRBD1 agrees at 8 bases. V was clipped by 7 bases and J by 1 base; unmatched bases: 5. CDR1 and CDR2 (germline): SQVTM, ANQGSEA. This CDR3 is built from 13 residues. CDR3 sequence (DNA): TGCAGCGGTGACAGGGGATGGAACACTGAAGCTTTCTTT. It translates to CSGDRGWNTEAFF. Drawing the rest from reference TRBV29-1 and TRBJ1-1, the complete variable domain is SAVISQKPSRDICQRGTSLTIQCQVDSQVTMMFWYRQQPGQSLTLIATANQGSEATYESGFVIDKFPISRPNLTFSTLTVSNMSPEDSSIYLCSGDRGWNTEAFFGQGTRLTVV.

This rearrangement joins TRBV4-3 to TRBJ2-7; the match to TRBD1 covers 8 bases. Germline trimming cut 1 base from V and 0 bases from J; bases unmatched to any gene: 11. Per the germline V gene, CDR1 is LGHNA and CDR2 is YSLEER. This CDR3 has 18 amino acids. The CDR3 coding sequence is TGCGCCAGCAGCCAAGGACAGGGGCGCGGGACGCTCTCCTACGAGCAGTACTTC. Protein product: CASSQGQGRGTLSYEQYF.

Of note for this clone: Other DNA variants within this sample encode the same CDR3. This rearrangement joins TRBV5-1 to TRBJ2-5; D might be TRBD2 (6 bases). V was cut by 0 bases and J by 2 bases, with 8 bases left in between. The CDR3 spans 14 residues. The germline gives CDR1 SGHRS, CDR2 YFSETQ. CDR3 residues: CASSLGGVQETQYF. CDR3 nucleotides: TGCGCCAGCAGCTTGGGCGGGGTGCAAGAGACCCAGTACTTC. The variable domain in full, with the rest retrieved from reference TRBV5-1 and TRBJ2-5, is KAGVTQTPRYLIKTRGQQVTLSCSPISGHRSVSWYQQTPGQGLQFLFEYFSETQRNKGNFPGRFSGRQFSNSRSEMNVSTLELGDSALYLCASSLGGVQETQYFGPGTRLLVL.

This chain uses TRBV2 with TRBJ1-2, with 8 bases identical to TRBD1. The CDR3 sequence is 13 residues long. The germline gives CDR1 SNHLY, CDR2 FYNNEI. The V segment lost 4 bases and the J segment 5 bases; nucleotides outside the gene matches: 3. The CDR3 spells CASSAGQGYGYTF. DNA of the CDR3: TGTGCCAGCAGTGCCGGACAGGGATATGGCTACACCTTC. The full variable domain, its missing parts supplied by reference TRBV2 and TRBJ1-2, is EPEVTQTPSHQVTQMGQEVILRCVPISNHLYFYWYRQILGQKVEFLVSFYNNEISEKSEIFDDQFSVERPDGSNFTLKIRSTKLEDSAMYFCASSAGQGYGYTFGSGTRLTVV.

The gene calls are TRBV30 and TRBJ2-7, with 7 nucleotides matching TRBD1. The CDR3 has 14 amino acids. Germline V gives CDR1 GTSNPN, CDR2 SVGIG (reference sequence). The J segment lost 5 bases and the V segment lost 4 bases, leaving 11 bases of the junction unmatched. This chain's CDR3 is CAWTSRDSSHEQYF. The CDR3 nucleotides are TGTGCCTGGACTTCCCGGGACAGTTCCCACGAGCAGTACTTC.

The chain is built from TRBV13 and TRBJ2-1; 10 bases are a match to TRBD2. V gave up 5 bases and J gave up 2 bases; unmatched junction bases: 21. The CDR3 loop spans 21 amino acids. CDR1 PRHDT and CDR2 FYEKMQ come from the germline V gene (reference sequence). The DNA of the CDR3 is TGTGCCAGCAGCCGCCCTATTTGGACTAGCGGTTCTGGAGAGACCTACAATGAGCAGTTCTTC. It translates to CASSRPIWTSGSGETYNEQFF.

V gene TRBV15 combines with J gene TRBJ2-6; TRBD1 is a possible D gene (5 bases). V was shortened by 5 bases and J by 2 bases, with 34 bases between the two germline ends. Germline loops: CDR1 LNHNV, CDR2 YYDKDF (reference sequence). This CDR3 has 23 amino acids. CDR3 sequence reads: CATSAKDAGWAFLPPAGANVLTF. In DNA, the CDR3 is TGTGCCACCAGCGCCAAGGATGCAGGGTGGGCTTTTCTTCCCCCCGCTGGGGCCAACGTCCTGACTTTC.

Ten or more counts support this clone. The chain carries TRBV9 and TRBJ2-3, with 10 nucleotides matching TRBD2. The germline V gene encodes CDR1 SGDLS and CDR2 YYNGEE. This CDR3 contains 15 residues. V shed 0 bases, J shed 6 bases, and the junction held 4 bases outside the gene matches. The CDR3, as DNA: TGTGCCAGCAGCGTAGCTGGGACTAGCGCCGATACGCAGTATTTT. Protein sequence: CASSVAGTSADTQYF.

Comments on this clone: This sample includes further DNA sequences coding for the same CDR3. This chain uses TRBV5-1 with TRBJ2-1; TRBD1 agrees at 11 bases. CDR3 length: 16 residues. The V gene's germline CDR1 is SGHRS and CDR2 YFSETQ. Trimming removed 0 bases from V and 8 bases from J; junction bases left unmatched: 7. This CDR3 is CASSLVGDRGLDEQFF. CDR3 in DNA: TGCGCCAGCAGCTTGGTGGGGGACAGGGGGTTGGATGAGCAGTTCTTC.

The gene calls are TRBV5-4 and TRBJ1-1; 7 bases line up with TRBD1. The CDR3 totals 15 residues. Germline-derived CDR1 and CDR2 are SGHNT and YYREEE (reference sequence). J lost 4 bases, V lost 4 bases, and 10 bases had no gene match. The CDR3 region is CASSRDGTDGTEAFF. The CDR3 DNA is TGTGCCAGCAGCCGGGATGGGACAGACGGCACTGAAGCTTTCTTT.

The rearrangement joins TRBV6-5 to TRBJ2-5; D may be TRBD2 (5 bases). Trimming shortened V by 2 bases and J by 5 bases, and 9 bases separated the two germline ends. The CDR3 has 13 residues. Germline loops: CDR1 MNHEY, CDR2 SVGAGI. The CDR3 region is CASSYRGWETQYF. The CDR3 DNA sequence: TGTGCCAGCAGTTACCGAGGGTGGGAGACCCAGTACTTC.

This rearrangement joins TRBV29-1 to TRBJ2-3, with 8 bases aligning to TRBD1. Germline CDR1 SQVTM, CDR2 ANQGSEA. With 7 bases clipped from V and 8 bases from J, the junction kept 14 bases outside the gene matches. This CDR3 region has 14 residues. Here the CDR3 reads CSAGTGDSVGTQYF. The CDR3, as DNA: TGCAGCGCTGGGACAGGTGACAGCGTGGGTACGCAGTATTTT.

This clone was found once. The chain combines TRBV28 with TRBJ2-2; 9 bases are a match to TRBD1. The V gene's germline CDR1 is MDHEN and CDR2 SYDVKM. The ends lost 4 bases at V and 4 bases at J; junction bases unmatched: 10. CDR3 length: 17 residues. CDR3 amino acids: CASSWLPGQGSTGELFF. The CDR3, as DNA: TGTGCCAGCAGTTGGTTACCGGGACAGGGTTCCACCGGGGAGCTGTTTTTT.